Given below is one T cell receptor beta chain in context. The authors' processing: Using reference gene primer amplification, nucleated cell counts were estimated. The assay was immunoSEQ multiplex PCR, and TCRdb's table has in-frame clones only and misses some. The V and J calls and clone size come from that table; D and trimming were worked out from the DNA. The data hold 240,000 or so clones, with approximately 90% observed a single time. The data belong to a study of blood T cell repertoires in COVID-19. Study-wide background: COVID-19 samples from acute and convalescent phases originated in the United States, Italy and Spain.

The cohort comprised adults aged 18 to 89 years residing in 20 to 25 US areas. Germline V gene sequence: CDR1 SGHRS, CDR2 YFSETQ. V dropped 4 bases and J dropped 4; count of bases not matched to a gene: 7. CDR3 length equals 15 residues. The receptor comes from a man aged 45 to 65 who had been exposed to COVID-19. The chain is built from TRBV5-1 and TRBJ2-2, with 7 bases matching TRBD1. The material sequenced was PBMCs or T cells enriched from blood (not recorded which). The CDR3 loop reads CASSTGTVGTGELFF. The DNA of the CDR3 is TGCGCCAGCAGCACAGGGACAGTCGGCACCGGGGAGCTGTTTTTT.